The rows below give T cell receptor beta chains drawn from one sample of a study of Ad26.COV2.S vaccination and SARS-CoV-2 variants. Sequenced by immunoSEQ multiplex PCR; TCRdb stores in-frame clones only, minus some. Among over 85,000 clones listed, over 70% were seen once. The sequencing used peripheral blood, collected after recovery from COVID-19. The origin of the receptors is a human donor who had recovered from COVID-19. Both conserved end residues are part of each CDR3. D genes are given only for firm matches. Clone size, where shown, is once, few, many, or a class for clones that have expanded.

cdr3_nt cdr3_aa v_call cdr3_length clone_size j_call d_call
TGTGCCACCAGCAGACGCGGGGGGCGTTACGAGCAGTACTTC CATSRRGGRYEQYF TRBV15 14 many TRBJ2-7 TRBD2
TGTGCCAGCAGCTTTGGACTAGCGGGGGGGCGAGAGGAGACCCAGTACTTC CASSFGLAGGREETQYF TRBV7-2 17 NA TRBJ2-5 TRBD2
TGTGCCAGCTGGGAGGCACAGGGTAATGGCTACACCTTC CASWEAQGNGYTF TRBV6-5 13 NA TRBJ1-2 NA
TGTGCCTGGAGGAGGGGCTACGAGCAGTACTTC CAWRRGYEQYF TRBV30 11 NA TRBJ2-7 NA
TGTGCCAGCAGCGGGGGCCTTGGCTACACCTTC CASSGGLGYTF TRBV9 11 NA TRBJ1-2 NA
TGTGCCACCAGCTCCAGAGGACGGGGGGCGCCGGAGCAGTACTTC CATSSRGRGAPEQYF TRBV15 15 NA TRBJ2-7 NA
TGTGCCACCAGCGGGAGGTCAGGGGGCCAAGAGACCCAGTACTTC CATSGRSGGQETQYF TRBV15 15 NA TRBJ2-5 NA
TGTGCCAGCAGCTTAGGTAACACCGGGGAGCTGTTTTTT CASSLGNTGELFF TRBV7-9 13 few TRBJ2-2 NA
TGTGCCAGCAGCCAAGGTCCGGGGGCCCCAGGGGAAGCTTTCTTT CASSQGPGAPGEAFF TRBV3-1/TRBV3-2 15 once TRBJ1-1 NA
TGCAGCGTCACGGGACAGGGTTCCTACGAGCAGTACTTC CSVTGQGSYEQYF TRBV29-1 13 NA TRBJ2-7 TRBD1
TGTGCCAGCACCCTGGACAGGGGGTCGGATACGCAGTATTTT CASTLDRGSDTQYF TRBV28 14 NA TRBJ2-3 TRBD1
TGTGCCAGCAGCCACGGACAGGGGAGGAATCAGCCCCAGCATTTT CASSHGQGRNQPQHF TRBV7-9 15 few TRBJ1-5 TRBD1
TGTGCCAGCAGCTGGCCGGGGGGACACAATGAGCAGTTCTTC CASSWPGGHNEQFF TRBV5-6 14 NA TRBJ2-1 TRBD2
TGTGCCAGCAGGACGGACAGGAGCTCCTACAATGAGCAGTTCTTC CASRTDRSSYNEQFF TRBV6-5 15 NA TRBJ2-1 TRBD1
TGTGCCAGTAGTAGGGGGACAGGGACCCAGGATTCTGGCTACACCTTC CASSRGTGTQDSGYTF TRBV19 16 NA TRBJ1-2 TRBD1
TGTGCCAGCAGCTTAGGGCAGGGGCCGCATTATGAAGCTTTCTTT CASSLGQGPHYEAFF TRBV7-2 15 NA TRBJ1-1 NA
TGTGCCAGCTCATTCGACCTAGGCTCCTATAATTCACCCCTCCACTTT CASSFDLGSYNSPLHF TRBV18 16 NA TRBJ1-6 NA
TGTGCCAGCAGTTCTTGGCTAGGATCAACCTCTGGGGCCAACGTCCTGACTTTC CASSSWLGSTSGANVLTF TRBV6-2/TRBV6-3 18 few TRBJ2-6 NA
TGTGCCAGCAGCGTAGGCGAAGGGGGGATTGGAAACACCATATATTTT CASSVGEGGIGNTIYF TRBV9 16 NA TRBJ1-3 NA
TGTGCCAGCAGCTCCCGACACTTGGGCTACACCTTC CASSSRHLGYTF TRBV7-9 12 NA TRBJ1-2 NA
TGTGCCAGCAGTTACCTCAGTAACACTGAAGCTTTCTTT CASSYLSNTEAFF TRBV6-2/TRBV6-3 13 once TRBJ1-1 NA
TGTGCCAGCAGCTTAGCAGGTACAGGGGTATCGGAGACCCAGTACTTC CASSLAGTGVSETQYF TRBV7-9 16 once TRBJ2-5 TRBD1
TGTGCCAGCGCAGAGGGGAAAGCCTATGGCTACACCTTC CASAEGKAYGYTF TRBV21-1 13 NA TRBJ1-2 NA
TGTGCCAGCAAGTGGCCTGGGACAGATACGCAGTATTTT CASKWPGTDTQYF TRBV7-6 13 NA TRBJ2-3 NA
TGTGCCAGCAGCCAGCTGACCGGCGCCGGGGAGCTGTTTTTT CASSQLTGAGELFF TRBV11-3 14 NA TRBJ2-2 NA
TGTGCCAGTAGAGCCCGGATTAGCGGGGTAGTAGAGACCCAGTACTTC CASRARISGVVETQYF TRBV19 16 NA TRBJ2-5 TRBD2
TGTGCCACCGAGACAGGGGGTATTACCGGGGAGCTGTTTTTT CATETGGITGELFF TRBV24-1 14 NA TRBJ2-2 TRBD1
TGTGCCAGCACCGGGAGGGGGGCTCGAGGCTACACCTTC CASTGRGARGYTF TRBV27 13 NA TRBJ1-2 NA
TGTGCCTGGAGTCTCCTTGGGCGGGGGCAAGAGACCCAGTACTTC CAWSLLGRGQETQYF TRBV30 15 NA TRBJ2-5 TRBD2
TGCGCCAGCAGCTCAGGGACAGGCAATCAGCCCCAGCATTTT CASSSGTGNQPQHF TRBV5-1 14 NA TRBJ1-5 TRBD1